The clone carrying this T cell receptor (beta chain) has just a few counts. The CDR3 sequence is 13 residues long. Germline CDR1 reads DFQATT; CDR2 reads SNEGSKA (reference sequence). Trimming stripped 6 bases from V and 7 bases from J, with 16 bases between. This specimen comes from a study of identical twins. One entry per CDR3 protein, called by TCRdb with MiXCR from the 5' RACE reads. The data hold around 690,000 distinct CDR3 sequences, with 21% observed a single time. This sample also appeared in a second study, on T cells expressing NK-cell markers.

V is TRBV20-1 and J is TRBJ2-1; tentatively, D is TRBD2 (6 bases). The clonotype originates from a woman between 18 and 29 years old in good health. The sequencing input was PBMCs. The CDR3 protein is CSAPASDWNEQFF. The CDR3 DNA follows: TGCAGTGCCCCCGCTAGCGATTGGAATGAGCAGTTCTTC.